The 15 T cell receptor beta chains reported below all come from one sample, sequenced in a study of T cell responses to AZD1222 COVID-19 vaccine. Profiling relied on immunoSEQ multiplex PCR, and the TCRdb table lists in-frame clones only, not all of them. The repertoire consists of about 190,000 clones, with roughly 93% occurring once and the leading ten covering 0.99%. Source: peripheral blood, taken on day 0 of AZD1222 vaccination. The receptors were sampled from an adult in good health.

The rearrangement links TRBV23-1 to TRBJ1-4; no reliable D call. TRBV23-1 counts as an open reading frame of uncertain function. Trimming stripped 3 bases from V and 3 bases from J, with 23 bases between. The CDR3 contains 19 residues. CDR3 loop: CASSHFWQYPYRANEKLFF. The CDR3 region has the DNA TGCGCCAGCAGTCATTTTTGGCAGTACCCCTATCGGGCTAATGAAAAACTGTTTTTT.

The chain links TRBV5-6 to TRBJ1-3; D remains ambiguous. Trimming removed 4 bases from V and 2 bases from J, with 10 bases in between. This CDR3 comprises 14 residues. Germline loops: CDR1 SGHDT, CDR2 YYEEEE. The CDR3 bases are TGTGCCAGCAGCCTTGACGGGACTGGAAACACCATATATTTT. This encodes CASSLDGTGNTIYF.

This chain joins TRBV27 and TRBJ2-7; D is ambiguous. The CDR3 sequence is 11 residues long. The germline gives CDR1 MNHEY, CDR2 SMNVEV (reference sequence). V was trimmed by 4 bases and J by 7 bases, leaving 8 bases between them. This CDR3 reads CASSSPREQYF. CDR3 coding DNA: TGTGCCAGCAGTTCCCCGCGAGAGCAGTACTTC.

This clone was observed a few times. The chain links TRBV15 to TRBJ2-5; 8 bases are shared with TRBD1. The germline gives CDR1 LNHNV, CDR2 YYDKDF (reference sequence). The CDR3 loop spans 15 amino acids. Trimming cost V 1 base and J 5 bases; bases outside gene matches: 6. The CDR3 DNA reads TGTGCCACCAGCAGAGGGACAGGGTTACGGGAGACCCAGTACTTC. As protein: CATSRGTGLRETQYF. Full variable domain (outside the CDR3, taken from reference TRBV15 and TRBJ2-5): DAMVIQNPRYQVTQFGKPVTLSCSQTLNHNVMYWYQQKSSQAPKLLFHYYDKDFNNEADTPDNFQSRRPNTSFCFLDIRSPGLGDTAMYLCATSRGTGLRETQYFGPGTRLLVL.

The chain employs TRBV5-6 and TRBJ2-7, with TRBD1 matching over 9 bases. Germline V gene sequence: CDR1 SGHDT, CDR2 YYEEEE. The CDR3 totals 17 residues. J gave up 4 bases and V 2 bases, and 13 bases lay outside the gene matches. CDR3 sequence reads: CASSLLAVGQGSYEQYF. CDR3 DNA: TGTGCCAGCAGCTTACTAGCTGTGGGACAGGGATCTTACGAGCAGTACTTC. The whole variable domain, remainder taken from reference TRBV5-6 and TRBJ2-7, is DAGVTQSPTHLIKTRGQQVTLRCSPKSGHDTVSWYQQALGQGPQFIFQYYEEEERQRGNFPDRFSGHQFPNYSSELNVNALLLGDSALYLCASSLLAVGQGSYEQYFGPGTRLTVT.

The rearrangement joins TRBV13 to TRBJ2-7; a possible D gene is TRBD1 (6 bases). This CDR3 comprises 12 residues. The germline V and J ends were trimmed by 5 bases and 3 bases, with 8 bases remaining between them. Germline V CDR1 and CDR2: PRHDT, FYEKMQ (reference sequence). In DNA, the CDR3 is TGTGCCAGCAGCCCACAGGGCTACGAGCAGTACTTC. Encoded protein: CASSPQGYEQYF.

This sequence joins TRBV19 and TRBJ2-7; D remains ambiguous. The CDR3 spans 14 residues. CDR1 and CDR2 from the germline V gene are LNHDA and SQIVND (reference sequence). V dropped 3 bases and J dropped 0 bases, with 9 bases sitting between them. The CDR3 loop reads CASSIGRRSYEQYF. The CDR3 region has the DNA TGTGCCAGTAGTATTGGACGGCGCTCCTACGAGCAGTACTTC.

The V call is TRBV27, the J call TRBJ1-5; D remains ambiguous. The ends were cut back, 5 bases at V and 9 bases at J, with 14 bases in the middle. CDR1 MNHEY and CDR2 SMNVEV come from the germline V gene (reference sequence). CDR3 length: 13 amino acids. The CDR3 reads CASSPTVFLPQHF. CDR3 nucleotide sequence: TGTGCCAGCAGTCCGACTGTCTTTCTGCCCCAGCATTTT.

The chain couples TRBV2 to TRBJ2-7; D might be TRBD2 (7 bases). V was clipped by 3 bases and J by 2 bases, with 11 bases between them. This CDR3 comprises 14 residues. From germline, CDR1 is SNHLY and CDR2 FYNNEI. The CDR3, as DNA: TGTGCCAGCAGTGACGGGGGGCGCCCCTACGAGCAGTACTTC. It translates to CASSDGGRPYEQYF.

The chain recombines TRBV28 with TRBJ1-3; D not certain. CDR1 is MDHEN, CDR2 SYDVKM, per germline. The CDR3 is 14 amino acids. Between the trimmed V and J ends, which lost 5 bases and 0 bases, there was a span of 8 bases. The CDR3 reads CASSRTLSGNTIYF. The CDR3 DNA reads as TGTGCCAGCAGTAGGACTCTCTCTGGAAACACCATATATTTT. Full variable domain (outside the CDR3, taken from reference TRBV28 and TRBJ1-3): DVKVTQSSRYLVKRTGEKVFLECVQDMDHENMFWYRQDPGLGLRLIYFSYDVKMKEKGDIPEGYSVSREKKERFSLILESASTNQTSMYLCASSRTLSGNTIYFGEGSWLTVV.

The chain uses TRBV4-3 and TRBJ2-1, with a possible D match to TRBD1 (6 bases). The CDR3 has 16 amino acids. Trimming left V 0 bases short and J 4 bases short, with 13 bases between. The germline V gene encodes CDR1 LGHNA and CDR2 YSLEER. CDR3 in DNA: TGCGCCAGCAGCCAAGATCTTGAGGGGACATACAATGAGCAGTTCTTC. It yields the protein CASSQDLEGTYNEQFF.

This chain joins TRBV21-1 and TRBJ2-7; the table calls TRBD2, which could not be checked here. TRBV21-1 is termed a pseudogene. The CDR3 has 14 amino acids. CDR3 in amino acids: CASSKPRVSYEQYF. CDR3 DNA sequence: TGTGCCAGCAGCAAACCCCGGGTTAGCTACGAGCAGTACTTC.

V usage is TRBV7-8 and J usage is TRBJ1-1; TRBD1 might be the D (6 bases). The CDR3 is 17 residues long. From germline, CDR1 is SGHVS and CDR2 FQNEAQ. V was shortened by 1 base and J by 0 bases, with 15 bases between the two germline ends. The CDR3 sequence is CASSLVGGRGMNTEAFF. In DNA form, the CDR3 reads TGTGCCAGCAGCTTAGTGGGGGGCCGGGGGATGAACACTGAAGCTTTCTTT.

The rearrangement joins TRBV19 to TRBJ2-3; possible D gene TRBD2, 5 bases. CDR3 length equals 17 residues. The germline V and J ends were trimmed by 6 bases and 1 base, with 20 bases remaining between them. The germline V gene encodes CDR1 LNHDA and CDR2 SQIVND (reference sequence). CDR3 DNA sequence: TGTGCCAGTAGGCGTGCGGACTGGGCGGCGCGCACAGATACGCAGTATTTT. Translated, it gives CASRRADWAARTDTQYF. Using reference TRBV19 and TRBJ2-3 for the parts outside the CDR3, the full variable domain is DGGITQSPKYLFRKEGQNVTLSCEQNLNHDAMYWYRQDPGQGLRLIYYSQIVNDFQKGDIAEGYSVSREKKESFPLTVTSAQKNPTAFYLCASRRADWAARTDTQYFGPGTRLTVL.

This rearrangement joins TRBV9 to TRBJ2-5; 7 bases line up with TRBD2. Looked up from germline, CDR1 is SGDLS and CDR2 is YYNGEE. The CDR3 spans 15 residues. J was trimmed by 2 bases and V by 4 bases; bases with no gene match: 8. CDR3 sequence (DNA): TGTGCCAGCAGCTTCAGAGCTAGCGGACAAGAGACCCAGTACTTC. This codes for CASSFRASGQETQYF.